This T cell receptor beta chain originates from a study of CD8+CD57+ T cells in acquired aplastic anemia. Background on the study: Recorded DNA amounts for sorted CD4+ and CD8+ cells had an average of 3.2 ug.

This clonotype has just one count. It is unclear where the CDR3 begins or ends on the DNA, so no DNA is shown, and the CDR3 is as TCRdb lists it. Only patients with CD8+CD57+ cell expansion on flow cytometry were chosen for sequencing. Therapy had not been given to patients before blood sampling. CDR3 and TCR beta VDJ profiling relied on genomic DNA as the template. TCRdb recomputed calls from the reads with MiXCR, one row per CDR3 protein. This sample has a few hundred thousand distinct CDR3 sequences, with approximately 60% found just once. The CDR3 spans 22 residues, counting both ends. Germline V gene sequence: CDR1 ENHRY, CDR2 SYGVKD.

This TCR was sampled from a human donor with aplastic anemia. The sample taken for sequencing was sorted CD4+, CD8+, or CD8+CD57+ T cells (not recorded which) from PBMCs. This chain uses TRBV10-3 with TRBJ2-1; the tabulated D call, TRBD1, remains unverified against the DNA. The CDR3 spells CAINKPPFCATSEIGLLNEQFF.